The rows below give T cell receptor beta chains drawn from one sample of a study of ipilimumab plus nivolumab after autologous stem cell transplantation. Using immunoSEQ multiplex PCR, the repertoire was profiled, and TCRdb retains in-frame clones only, with some absent. This table holds some 9,800 clones, about 81% found once. The sample consisted of PBMCs, taken in a trial of ipilimumab plus nivolumab as post-transplant consolidation. The receptors derive from a male donor with diffuse large B-cell lymphoma. Each CDR3 is given with its conserved first and last residue. A D gene is named only where the DNA matches it firmly. Not all rows give a size; the values are once, few, many and, for expanded clones, a class.

J gene: TRBJ2-3
V gene: TRBV7-9
D gene: TRBD1
clone size: -
CDR3 DNA: TGTGCCAGCAGCTTAGGGGGACAGGGGGCGATGGATACGCAGTATTTT
CDR3 protein: CASSLGGQGAMDTQYF

J gene: TRBJ1-5
V gene: TRBV29-1
D gene: -
clone size: -
CDR3 DNA: TGCAGCGTTGTGGAGGGGAGTCAGCCCCAGCATTTT
CDR3 protein: CSVVEGSQPQHF

J gene: TRBJ1-3
V gene: TRBV6-1
D gene: -
clone size: -
CDR3 DNA: TGTGCCAGCAGGGGGGGGGATGGAAACACCATATATTTT
CDR3 protein: CASRGGDGNTIYF

J gene: TRBJ2-1
V gene: TRBV5-8
D gene: -
clone size: -
CDR3 DNA: TGTGCCAGCAGCTTTTCGTCGGCAGCAAATGAGCAGTTCTTC
CDR3 protein: CASSFSSAANEQFF

J gene: TRBJ2-7
V gene: TRBV28
D gene: TRBD1
clone size: -
CDR3 DNA: TGTGCCAGCAGTTTACTGGGACAGGGAGGCTCTGAGCAGTACTTC
CDR3 protein: CASSLLGQGGSEQYF

J gene: TRBJ1-1
V gene: TRBV28
D gene: -
clone size: -
CDR3 DNA: TGTGCCAGCAGTTCCGCCCAGGCGGGGGGCACTGAAGCTTTCTTT
CDR3 protein: CASSSAQAGGTEAFF

J gene: TRBJ2-2
V gene: TRBV28
D gene: TRBD1
clone size: -
CDR3 DNA: TGTGCCAGCAGGATAGAGTCAACAGGGGTAACCGGGGAGCTGTTTTTT
CDR3 protein: CASRIESTGVTGELFF

J gene: TRBJ2-5
V gene: TRBV28
D gene: TRBD1
clone size: -
CDR3 DNA: TGTGCCAGCAGTTTACGGGACAGGCAGTACTTC
CDR3 protein: CASSLRDRQYF

J gene: TRBJ2-2
V gene: TRBV18
D gene: TRBD1
clone size: -
CDR3 DNA: TGTGCCAGCTCACGGGACAGGGGTACCGGGGAGCTGTTTTTT
CDR3 protein: CASSRDRGTGELFF

J gene: TRBJ1-2
V gene: TRBV27
D gene: -
clone size: -
CDR3 DNA: TGTGCCAGCAGTGGATTGGGTCTTGGCTATGGCTACACCTTC
CDR3 protein: CASSGLGLGYGYTF

J gene: TRBJ1-5
V gene: TRBV7-9
D gene: -
clone size: -
CDR3 DNA: TGTGCCAGCAGCTCCACCAGGGGCGCCACCGGCAATCAGCCCCAGCATTTT
CDR3 protein: CASSSTRGATGNQPQHF

J gene: TRBJ2-1
V gene: TRBV5-1
D gene: -
clone size: once
CDR3 DNA: TGCGCCAGCAGCATCCAGGGAGTCGATGAGCAGTTCTTC
CDR3 protein: CASSIQGVDEQFF

J gene: TRBJ1-2
V gene: TRBV29-1
D gene: TRBD1
clone size: -
CDR3 DNA: TGCAGCGTTGGAGGGGGCGATTCGGGTGGCTACACCTTC
CDR3 protein: CSVGGGDSGGYTF

J gene: TRBJ2-5
V gene: TRBV9
D gene: -
clone size: once
CDR3 DNA: TGTGCCAGCAGCGCCGGATTTGGGCTGTCCCAAGAGACCCAGTACTTC
CDR3 protein: CASSAGFGLSQETQYF

J gene: TRBJ1-2
V gene: TRBV5-1
D gene: -
clone size: -
CDR3 DNA: TGCGCCAGCAGCTTGGTAGGAGGGGAAGGCTATGGCTACACCTTC
CDR3 protein: CASSLVGGEGYGYTF

J gene: TRBJ1-3
V gene: TRBV6-5
D gene: TRBD1
clone size: -
CDR3 DNA: TGTGCCAGCAGCCAGACAGGGCTCTCCGGAAACACCATATATTTT
CDR3 protein: CASSQTGLSGNTIYF

J gene: TRBJ2-1
V gene: TRBV5-6
D gene: -
clone size: -
CDR3 DNA: TGTGCCAGCAGCTTACCCCGGGGAACTGAGCAGTTCTTC
CDR3 protein: CASSLPRGTEQFF

J gene: TRBJ1-1
V gene: TRBV5-6
D gene: -
clone size: -
CDR3 DNA: TGTGCCAGCAGCTTGGCTGGTGCGGGAGGCACTGAAGCTTTCTTT
CDR3 protein: CASSLAGAGGTEAFF

J gene: TRBJ2-2
V gene: TRBV5-5
D gene: TRBD2
clone size: once
CDR3 DNA: TGTGCCAGCAGCTTGTTTAGCGGGGGGGCTGGCACCGGGGAGCTGTTTTTT
CDR3 protein: CASSLFSGGAGTGELFF

J gene: TRBJ1-2
V gene: TRBV7-9
D gene: -
clone size: -
CDR3 DNA: TGTGCCAGCAGCTTATCAGGACAGACACCTTATGGCTACACCTTC
CDR3 protein: CASSLSGQTPYGYTF

J gene: TRBJ1-3
V gene: TRBV19
D gene: -
clone size: -
CDR3 DNA: TGTGCCAGTACCGGCAAGGCTGTGACCGGAAACACCATATATTTT
CDR3 protein: CASTGKAVTGNTIYF

J gene: TRBJ2-1
V gene: TRBV29-1
D gene: -
clone size: -
CDR3 DNA: TGCAGCGTTCCGCTTACCAATGAGCAGTTCTTC
CDR3 protein: CSVPLTNEQFF

J gene: TRBJ2-3
V gene: TRBV15
D gene: -
clone size: -
CDR3 DNA: TGTGCCACCAGCCAGGGTAGAGGCACAGATACGCAGTATTTT
CDR3 protein: CATSQGRGTDTQYF

J gene: TRBJ1-1
V gene: TRBV5-6
D gene: -
clone size: -
CDR3 DNA: TGTGCCAGCAGCTTCAGGGTTGAAGCTTTCTTT
CDR3 protein: CASSFRVEAFF

J gene: TRBJ2-7
V gene: TRBV14
D gene: TRBD2
clone size: few
CDR3 DNA: TGTGCCAGCAGCCGACAAAGACTAGCGGGGTACGAGCAGTACTTC
CDR3 protein: CASSRQRLAGYEQYF

J gene: TRBJ2-3
V gene: TRBV2
D gene: -
clone size: -
CDR3 DNA: TGTGCCAGCAGTGAAATGCAGGGTTCGGGCACAGATACGCAGTATTTT
CDR3 protein: CASSEMQGSGTDTQYF

J gene: TRBJ2-7
V gene: TRBV5-4
D gene: -
clone size: -
CDR3 DNA: TGTGCCAGCAGCTTGGATGCAGGGAGCTACGAGCAGTACTTC
CDR3 protein: CASSLDAGSYEQYF

J gene: TRBJ2-1
V gene: TRBV7-9
D gene: TRBD2
clone size: -
CDR3 DNA: TGTGCCAGCAGCTCAAGGACTAGCGGGAATGAGCAGTTCTTC
CDR3 protein: CASSSRTSGNEQFF

J gene: TRBJ2-7
V gene: TRBV11-2
D gene: -
clone size: -
CDR3 DNA: TGTGCCAGCAGCTTAGGGGGGACGATCTCCTACGAGCAGTACTTC
CDR3 protein: CASSLGGTISYEQYF

J gene: TRBJ1-4
V gene: TRBV28
D gene: -
clone size: few
CDR3 DNA: TGTGCCAGCAGTTTTCCAGGGGAGAGGGAAAAACTGTTTTTT
CDR3 protein: CASSFPGEREKLFF

J gene: TRBJ2-2
V gene: TRBV11-1
D gene: -
clone size: medium-sized
CDR3 DNA: TGTGCCAGCAGGCTAGGGACTGGGAACACCGGGGAGCTGTTTTTT
CDR3 protein: CASRLGTGNTGELFF

J gene: TRBJ2-3
V gene: TRBV18
D gene: -
clone size: -
CDR3 DNA: TGTGCCAGCTCACCACCGTCGGGGGGCCTAGATACGCAGTATTTT
CDR3 protein: CASSPPSGGLDTQYF

J gene: TRBJ2-7
V gene: TRBV29-1
D gene: -
clone size: -
CDR3 DNA: TGCAGCGTTGAAGATGGGAACATGCCCCACGAGCAGTACTTC
CDR3 protein: CSVEDGNMPHEQYF

J gene: TRBJ1-5
V gene: TRBV5-4
D gene: -
clone size: -
CDR3 DNA: TGTGCCAGCAGCTTGGATGCAGGGGCAAGCCAGCCCCAGCATTTT
CDR3 protein: CASSLDAGASQPQHF

J gene: TRBJ2-3
V gene: TRBV7-9
D gene: TRBD2
clone size: -
CDR3 DNA: TGTGCCAGCAGCACCCGACTAGCGGGGGGAGATACGCAGTATTTT
CDR3 protein: CASSTRLAGGDTQYF

J gene: TRBJ1-1
V gene: TRBV6-6
D gene: -
clone size: -
CDR3 DNA: TGTGCCAGCAGTTACGAGGGGAACACTGAAGCTTTCTTT
CDR3 protein: CASSYEGNTEAFF

J gene: TRBJ1-3
V gene: TRBV25-1
D gene: -
clone size: -
CDR3 DNA: TGTGCCAGCAGTGAAAGGATCGGGGTAGGACCCTCTGGAAACACCATATATTTT
CDR3 protein: CASSERIGVGPSGNTIYF

J gene: TRBJ1-5
V gene: TRBV5-8
D gene: -
clone size: once
CDR3 DNA: TGTGCCAGCAGCTTGGCCGGCAAGCCGCCCCAGCATTTT
CDR3 protein: CASSLAGKPPQHF

J gene: TRBJ2-3
V gene: TRBV5-1
D gene: -
clone size: -
CDR3 DNA: TGCGCCAGCAGTAAAGGGGGCGCGGGGGATACGCAGTATTTT
CDR3 protein: CASSKGGAGDTQYF

J gene: TRBJ2-1
V gene: TRBV30
D gene: TRBD2
clone size: -
CDR3 DNA: TGTGCCTGGAGTGTATGGGCCCCATGGCGGGGGGGCGTTAATGAGCAGTTCTTC
CDR3 protein: CAWSVWAPWRGGVNEQFF

J gene: TRBJ2-7
V gene: TRBV6-5
D gene: -
clone size: -
CDR3 DNA: TGTGCCAGCAACTCCCCGGACGGGGGCAAATACGAGCAGTACTTC
CDR3 protein: CASNSPDGGKYEQYF

J gene: TRBJ2-7
V gene: TRBV13
D gene: -
clone size: -
CDR3 DNA: TGTGCCAGCACCCTCGGAACAGGGGAGCAGTACTTC
CDR3 protein: CASTLGTGEQYF

J gene: TRBJ1-5
V gene: TRBV6-5
D gene: -
clone size: -
CDR3 DNA: TGTGCCAGCAGTTACACAGGGATGCATCAGCCCCAGCATTTT
CDR3 protein: CASSYTGMHQPQHF

J gene: TRBJ2-7
V gene: TRBV6-5
D gene: -
clone size: -
CDR3 DNA: TGTGCCAGCAGTTACTCGAGGTACGAGCAGTACTTC
CDR3 protein: CASSYSRYEQYF

J gene: TRBJ2-2
V gene: TRBV19
D gene: -
clone size: -
CDR3 DNA: TGTGCCAGTAGCCGTCGGAGGGAAACCGGGGAGCTGTTTTTT
CDR3 protein: CASSRRRETGELFF

J gene: TRBJ1-1
V gene: TRBV9
D gene: TRBD1
clone size: few
CDR3 DNA: TGTGCCAGCAGCGTAGGAGGGGGCCCGAACACTGAAGCTTTCTTT
CDR3 protein: CASSVGGGPNTEAFF

J gene: TRBJ1-1
V gene: TRBV11-2
D gene: TRBD1
clone size: -
CDR3 DNA: TGTGCCAGCAGCTCCCACAGGGGAACTGAAGCTTTCTTT
CDR3 protein: CASSSHRGTEAFF

J gene: TRBJ2-1
V gene: TRBV15
D gene: -
clone size: -
CDR3 DNA: TGTGCCACCAGCAGAGATTCCACAGGGTCTGGTGAGCAGTTCTTC
CDR3 protein: CATSRDSTGSGEQFF

J gene: TRBJ2-1
V gene: TRBV7-9
D gene: -
clone size: -
CDR3 DNA: TGTGCCAGCAGCACCTCCTACAATGAGCAGTTCTTC
CDR3 protein: CASSTSYNEQFF

J gene: TRBJ2-2
V gene: TRBV30
D gene: TRBD2
clone size: -
CDR3 DNA: TGTGCCTGGAGGCTAGCGGGGAACACCGGGGAGCTGTTTTTT
CDR3 protein: CAWRLAGNTGELFF

J gene: TRBJ2-5
V gene: TRBV27
D gene: -
clone size: -
CDR3 DNA: TGTGCCAGCAGTTCAGGCCTGGGAGAGACCCAGTACTTC
CDR3 protein: CASSSGLGETQYF

J gene: TRBJ1-5
V gene: TRBV28
D gene: -
clone size: -
CDR3 DNA: TGTGCCAGCATGGAGCAAAATCAGCCCCAGCATTTT
CDR3 protein: CASMEQNQPQHF